This T cell receptor beta chain was retrieved from a study of metastatic and nonmetastatic thyroid tumors. Study-level information: Repertoires from blood and tumor or nodule tissue of malignant and benign thyroid patients were compared.

Thyroid surgery was performed in patients who had received no treatment beforehand. In the study's own analysis: The study built a papillary thyroid cancer distant-metastasis classifier from CDR3 differences across clinicopathological groups. TCRdb reanalyzed the PCR reads with MiXCR. The authors' filters were not applied to this entry. The table has 15,000 to 20,000 clones, 30% to 35% seen once. Notes on the study in general: Malignant thyroid tumors reportedly exceeded benign nodules significantly in TCR beta diversity, with the difference appearing in blood and tumor.

This clone was seen just once. The antigen is unknown. This TCR came from a female donor with papillary thyroid cancer or a benign thyroid nodule (not recorded which). Some clones in this sample may be carry-over from other donors' samples. Specimen: tumor tissue.

Here the CDR3 DNA reads TGTGCCAGCAGTTTAAGGAACACCATATATTTT. It is translated as CASSLRNTIYF. This chain joins TRBV2 and TRBJ1-3; D call uncertain. Deletions cut 5 bases from V and 7 bases from J, with 6 bases between. The V gene's germline CDR1 is SNHLY and CDR2 FYNNEI. CDR3 length: 11 residues.